The 27 T cell receptor beta chains in this list originate from one sample, sequenced in a study of cytomegalovirus exposure and HLA in healthy donors. It was with 60 Vbeta and 13 Jbeta primers that the PCR ran. TCRdb's copy holds only in-frame clones and misses some; the assay was immunoSEQ multiplex PCR. There are some 140,000 clones in the sample; roughly 80% occur only once, and 8.8% lies in the top ten. Sequenced material: PBMCs. These TCRs come from a woman in her fifties or sixties in good health and CMV-seropositive.

This clone was recorded once. CDR3 coding DNA: TGTGCCAGCACCGGCAGAGGGGGTAGCTCCTACAATGAGCAGTTCTTC. As protein: CASTGRGGSSYNEQFF. This sequence joins TRBV9 and TRBJ2-1; a weak D match, TRBD1 (6 bases). CDR1 and CDR2 from the germline V gene are SGDLS and YYNGEE. With 6 bases removed from V and 0 bases from J, the gap between germline ends came to 16 bases. The CDR3 covers 16 residues.

This clone was counted a few times. The rearrangement uses TRBV19 and TRBJ2-5; weak D call: TRBD2 (5 bases). In germline, CDR1 is LNHDA, CDR2 SQIVND (reference sequence). The V end was cut by 7 bases, the J end by 3 bases, with 18 bases between. The CDR3 runs to 15 residues. Written as DNA, the CDR3 is TGTGCCAGTACCCCGGCGGGTCAAAAGAAAGAGACCCAGTACTTC. This gives the protein CASTPAGQKKETQYF.

The chain combines TRBV10-2 with TRBJ2-5, with 8 bases matching TRBD1. The length of the CDR3 is 14 residues. V shed 6 bases, J shed 4 bases, and the junction held 7 bases outside the gene matches. Germline V CDR1 and CDR2: WSHSY, SAAADI. The CDR3: CASSDSGGGETQYF. DNA of the CDR3: TGCGCCAGCAGCGACTCAGGGGGCGGAGAGACCCAGTACTTC.

This clone has only a few counts. V and J are TRBV5-6 and TRBJ1-3; 7 nucleotides align to TRBD1. Germline CDR1 is SGHDT and CDR2 is YYEEEE. CDR3 length equals 16 residues. After removal of 1 base from V and 2 bases from J, the junction contained 6 bases not matched to a gene. The CDR3 coding sequence is TGTGCCAGCAGCTTGTGGCAGGGGGTAACTGGAAACACCATATATTTT. Protein product: CASSLWQGVTGNTIYF.

The rearrangement links TRBV6-6 to TRBJ1-2, with 8 bases that match TRBD1. CDR1 and CDR2 from the germline V gene are MNHNY and SVGAGI (reference sequence). Unmatched junction bases numbered 2, after V lost 2 bases and J lost 3 bases. The CDR3 extends over 14 amino acids. The CDR3 coding sequence is TGTGCCAGCAGTTACCAACAGGGGGACTATGGCTACACCTTC. This translates into CASSYQQGDYGYTF.

The V and J genes are TRBV18 and TRBJ2-5; D call uncertain. V was pared by 7 bases and J by 4 bases, with 13 bases between. This CDR3 contains 13 residues. CDR1 and CDR2 (germline): KGHSH, LQKENI. The DNA of the CDR3 is TGTGCCAGCTACCTGCCAGGTGGAGAGACCCAGTACTTC. This sequence encodes CASYLPGGETQYF. The whole variable domain, remainder taken from reference TRBV18 and TRBJ2-5, is NAGVMQNPRHLVRRRGQEARLRCSPMKGHSHVYWYRQLPEEGLKFMVYLQKENIIDESGMPKERFSAEFPKEGPSILRIQQVVRGDSAAYFCASYLPGGETQYFGPGTRLLVL.

The CDR3: CSTRGSGANVLTF. The CDR3 bases are TGCAGCACCCGGGGCTCTGGGGCCAACGTCCTGACTTTC. The rearrangement uses TRBV29-1 and TRBJ2-6; D might be TRBD2 (5 bases). The CDR3 covers 13 residues. Germline V CDR1 and CDR2: SQVTM, ANQGSEA. V was pared by 8 bases and J by 0 bases, with 8 bases between.

This chain uses TRBV29-1 with TRBJ1-1; D is uncertain. With 2 bases removed from V and 1 base from J, the gap between germline ends came to 8 bases. The CDR3 has 13 residues. Germline V lookup: CDR1 SQVTM, CDR2 ANQGSEA. The CDR3 protein is CSVESGGNTEAFF. In DNA form, the CDR3 reads TGCAGCGTTGAATCGGGTGGGAACACTGAAGCTTTCTTT. Full variable domain (outside the CDR3, taken from reference TRBV29-1 and TRBJ1-1): SAVISQKPSRDICQRGTSLTIQCQVDSQVTMMFWYRQQPGQSLTLIATANQGSEATYESGFVIDKFPISRPNLTFSTLTVSNMSPEDSSIYLCSVESGGNTEAFFGQGTRLTVV.

V usage is TRBV10-3 and J usage is TRBJ2-5; no clear D gene. V was cut by 0 bases and J by 1 base, with 6 bases left in between. CDR3 length equals 14 residues. CDR1 is ENHRY and CDR2 is SYGVKD in the germline V gene. CDR3 amino acids: CAISESPVQETQYF. CDR3 DNA sequence: TGTGCCATCAGTGAGTCGCCAGTCCAAGAGACCCAGTACTTC.

The gene calls are TRBV7-2 and TRBJ1-5; D uncertain. Germline V gene data show CDR1 as SGHTA and CDR2 as FQGNSA. The ends were cut back, 0 bases at V and 2 bases at J, with 8 bases in the middle. CDR3 length: 15 amino acids. CDR3 sequence: CASSLAVGGNQPQHF. In nucleotides, the CDR3 is TGTGCCAGCAGCTTAGCCGTCGGGGGCAATCAGCCCCAGCATTTT.

The CDR3 DNA is TGTGCCAGCAGCTTACAGGAGGACACTGAAGCTTTCTTT. Its protein is CASSLQEDTEAFF. The chain couples TRBV7-9 to TRBJ1-1; D ambiguous. The CDR3 contains 13 residues. Deletions cut 2 bases from V and 3 bases from J, with 7 bases between. Germline CDR1 SEHNR, CDR2 FQNEAQ (reference sequence).

The chain couples TRBV19 to TRBJ1-2; D is ambiguous. The length of the CDR3 is 15 residues. V dropped 4 bases and J dropped 6 bases, with 18 bases sitting between them. Germline CDR1 is LNHDA and CDR2 is SQIVND (reference sequence). The CDR3 DNA is TGTGCCAGTAGTAACCCTCCCGCGCTTGAGAATGGCTACACCTTC. Its translation is CASSNPPALENGYTF.

V is TRBV18 and J is TRBJ1-2; a weak D match, TRBD1 (5 bases). CDR1 and CDR2 from the germline V gene are KGHSH and LQKENI. CDR3 length: 13 amino acids. The V end lost 0 bases, the J end lost 8 bases, and 10 bases lay between the germline ends. CDR3 coding DNA: TGTGCCAGCTCACCACCGATCAGGGCGGGCTACACCTTC. Translating it yields CASSPPIRAGYTF.

This clone was observed a few times. This chain connects TRBV2 to TRBJ1-2; a weak D match, TRBD1 (6 bases). The V gene's germline CDR1 is SNHLY and CDR2 FYNNEI. V was pared by 7 bases and J by 5 bases, with 14 bases between. The CDR3 has 13 residues. As DNA, the CDR3 is TGTGCCAGCATTCCCTCGGACAGTTATGGCTACACCTTC. As protein: CASIPSDSYGYTF.

For this clone: The same CDR3 also results from other DNA sequences found in this sample. V and J are TRBV20-1 and TRBJ2-7; 7 positions agree with TRBD1. The CDR3 is 11 amino acids. The ends lost 3 bases at V and 4 bases at J; junction bases unmatched: 0. Germline V gene data show CDR1 as DFQATT and CDR2 as SNEGSKA (reference sequence). The CDR3 DNA sequence: TGCAGTGCTAGCAGGGGGTACGAGCAGTACTTC. Its translation is CSASRGYEQYF.

The chain uses TRBV6-5 and TRBJ1-1, with TRBD1 matching over 7 bases. This CDR3 comprises 15 residues. CDR1 and CDR2 (germline): MNHEY, SVGAGI. Trimming cost V 0 bases and J 2 bases; bases outside gene matches: 3. CDR3 amino acids: CASSYSTGRNTEAFF. The CDR3 coding sequence is TGTGCCAGCAGTTACTCGACAGGGAGAAACACTGAAGCTTTCTTT.

This clone showed up just a few times. This chain uses TRBV2 with TRBJ2-2; TRBD1 matches at 7 bases. Germline CDR1 reads SNHLY; CDR2 reads FYNNEI. V was pared by 4 bases and J by 5 bases, with 4 bases of the junction left unmatched. The CDR3 has 14 amino acids. As DNA, the CDR3 is TGTGCCAGCAGTGGCACAGGGGAAACCGGGGAGCTGTTTTTT. This gives the protein CASSGTGETGELFF.

The chain has TRBV6-1 and TRBJ1-5; 8 bases are shared with TRBD1. This CDR3 has 13 amino acids. Germline CDR1 is MNHNS and CDR2 is SASEGT. Trimming at V came to 8 bases and at J to 6 bases, leaving 6 bases not matched to a gene. CDR3 coding DNA: TGTGCCAGCGTAGGACAGGGAGGTCAGCCCCAGCATTTT. It is translated as CASVGQGGQPQHF.

The CDR3 DNA is TGTGCCAGCAGTTTCGAGGTCCGGAATAATTCACCCCTCCACTTT. Protein: CASSFEVRNNSPLHF. The chain couples TRBV28 to TRBJ1-6; D uncertain. From germline, CDR1 is MDHEN and CDR2 SYDVKM. With 3 bases removed from V and 5 bases from J, the gap between germline ends came to 11 bases. This CDR3 region has 15 residues.

This clone was found a few times. V and J are TRBV10-3 and TRBJ2-6; TRBD1 is a possible D gene (6 bases). The CDR3 spans 16 residues. Between the trimmed V and J ends, which lost 6 bases and 0 bases, there was a span of 12 bases. Germline assignment: CDR1 ENHRY and CDR2 SYGVKD. The CDR3 loop reads CAIRPDSVSGANVLTF. The CDR3 DNA follows: TGTGCCATCAGACCGGACAGCGTCTCTGGGGCCAACGTCCTGACTTTC.

The sample holds a few counts of this clone. The rearrangement joins TRBV7-2 to TRBJ1-3, with TRBD1 as a possible D gene (5 bases). The germline CDR1 and CDR2 sequences are SGHTA and FQGNSA. The CDR3 length is 15 residues. V was cut by 5 bases and J by 0 bases, with 11 bases left in between. The CDR3, as DNA: TGTGCCAGCAGCGCCGGGACTCTCTCTGGAAACACCATATATTTT. Protein sequence: CASSAGTLSGNTIYF.

The gene calls are TRBV5-1 and TRBJ2-1; a weak D match, TRBD1 (6 bases). Per the germline V gene, CDR1 is SGHRS and CDR2 is YFSETQ. The germline V and J ends were trimmed by 2 bases and 0 bases, with 12 bases remaining between them. This CDR3 spans 16 amino acids. The CDR3 bases are TGCGCCAGCAGCTTAATGACAGGTCGCTCCTACAATGAGCAGTTCTTC. Translation gives CASSLMTGRSYNEQFF.

V is TRBV11-3 and J is TRBJ1-1, with D tentatively TRBD1 (5 bases). The CDR3 totals 14 residues. The germline CDR1 and CDR2 sequences are SGHNT and YENEEA. V dropped 4 bases and J dropped 4 bases, with 13 bases sitting between them. CDR3 residues: CASSSRRGSTEAFF. CDR3 sequence (DNA): TGTGCCAGCAGCTCCCGGCGGGGGAGCACTGAAGCTTTCTTT.

The chain employs TRBV7-2 and TRBJ1-5; D is uncertain. V shed 5 bases and J shed 2 bases, with 7 bases lying between them. The CDR3 extends over 13 amino acids. Germline V lookup: CDR1 SGHTA, CDR2 FQGNSA. In DNA, the CDR3 is TGTGCCAGCAGCGGGAGGGGCAATCAGCCCCAGCATTTT. As protein: CASSGRGNQPQHF.

This clone has only one observation. V and J are TRBV6-5 and TRBJ1-2; 9 bases match TRBD1. V trimming: 4 bases; J trimming: 7 bases; junction bases outside the gene matches: 10. This CDR3 is built from 15 residues. CDR1 and CDR2 from the germline V gene are MNHEY and SVGAGI. The CDR3 protein is CASSFDRGAQLGYTF. CDR3 nucleotides: TGTGCCAGCAGTTTCGACAGGGGGGCACAACTTGGCTACACCTTC.

The rearrangement joins TRBV6-1 to TRBJ1-2, with 7 bases lining up with TRBD1. V shed 6 bases and J 4 bases; nucleotides not matched to a gene: 11. The CDR3 sequence is 15 residues long. Looked up from germline, CDR1 is MNHNS and CDR2 is SASEGT. CDR3 amino acids: CASRSRGQIIYGYTF. The CDR3 nucleotides are TGTGCCAGCAGATCAAGGGGACAGATAATCTATGGCTACACCTTC.

V gene TRBV7-3 combines with J gene TRBJ2-2; D perhaps matches TRBD1 (5 bases). Germline V gene data show CDR1 as SGHTA and CDR2 as FQGTGA. Trimming cost V 3 bases and J 5 bases, with 7 bases left between them. The CDR3 length is 13 residues. CDR3 DNA: TGTGCCAGCAGCTTGGGGCGGACCGGGGAGCTGTTTTTT. Amino acid sequence: CASSLGRTGELFF.